The 14 T cell receptor beta chains given below trace back to one sample, sequenced in a study of cytomegalovirus exposure and HLA in healthy donors. A multiplex PCR was run with 60 Vbeta primers and 13 Jbeta primers. Repertoires were generated with immunoSEQ multiplex PCR, while TCRdb's copy carries only in-frame clones and drops some. This sample has some 86,000 clones, with about 72% found just once. The specimen sequenced was PBMCs. Source of these receptors: a man aged 30 to 45 in good health and CMV-seronegative.

This chain joins TRBV7-9 and TRBJ1-5; D may be TRBD1 (5 bases). Between the trimmed V and J ends, which lost 2 bases and 0 bases, there was a span of 5 bases. Germline values: CDR1 SEHNR, CDR2 FQNEAQ (reference sequence). This CDR3 is 14 amino acids long. In nucleotides, the CDR3 is TGTGCCAGCAGCTTACAGGGTAGCAATCAGCCCCAGCATTTT. Protein sequence: CASSLQGSNQPQHF.

The gene calls are TRBV29-1 and TRBJ1-3; D call uncertain. Trimming cost V 4 bases and J 4 bases, with 5 bases left between them. CDR3 length: 11 residues. Germline V CDR1 and CDR2: SQVTM, ANQGSEA. CDR3 residues: CSVAVGNTIYF. The DNA for the CDR3 is TGCAGCGTTGCTGTAGGAAACACCATATATTTT.

This clone has only one observation. The V and J genes are TRBV2 and TRBJ1-1, with D uncertain. Trimming cost V 5 bases and J 11 bases, with 9 bases left between them. The germline CDR1 and CDR2 sequences are SNHLY and FYNNEI. This CDR3 contains 10 residues. CDR3 coding DNA: TGTGCCAGCAGTCGGCCGGGGGCTTTCTTT. It yields the protein CASSRPGAFF.

The chain links TRBV6-8 to TRBJ2-7, with 7 bases fitting TRBD1. J was trimmed by 1 base and V by 6 bases; bases with no gene match: 6. The germline V gene has CDR1 MNHGY and CDR2 SAAAGT. The CDR3 length is 14 residues. CDR3 in DNA: TGTGCCAGCAGAAACATGGGACAGTCCTACGAGCAGTACTTC. Encoded protein: CASRNMGQSYEQYF.

In this sample, this clone turned up once. V gene TRBV7-9 combines with J gene TRBJ2-3, with D perhaps matching TRBD1 (6 bases). V lost 7 bases and J 4 bases, leaving 18 bases between the germline ends. The V gene's germline CDR1 is SEHNR and CDR2 FQNEAQ (reference sequence). This CDR3 is built from 15 residues. The chain's CDR3 is CASTPQGREADTQYF. As DNA, the CDR3 is TGTGCCAGCACGCCACAGGGTAGGGAAGCAGATACGCAGTATTTT.

This chain uses TRBV7-9 with TRBJ2-1, with 9 positions matching TRBD1. The CDR3 is 16 residues long. The germline gives CDR1 SEHNR, CDR2 FQNEAQ (reference sequence). The V gene end was trimmed by 6 bases and the J gene end by 8 bases; junction bases not matched to a gene: 14. The CDR3 sequence: CASRPLPGQGPHEQFF. The CDR3 DNA reads TGTGCCAGCAGACCACTCCCGGGACAGGGTCCTCATGAGCAGTTCTTC.

V gene TRBV5-1 combines with J gene TRBJ2-1; TRBD2 matches 12 bases. The CDR3 spans 15 residues. Germline CDR1 SGHRS, CDR2 YFSETQ. V shed 2 bases and J 9 bases; nucleotides not matched to a gene: 6. In DNA form, the CDR3 reads TGCGCCAGCAGCTTCCTAGCGGGAGGGCCGGGTGAGCAGTTCTTC. It yields the protein CASSFLAGGPGEQFF.

In this sample, this clone turned up a few times. The rearrangement joins TRBV5-6 to TRBJ1-3; 8 nucleotides match TRBD1. Germline V gene lookup returns CDR1 SGHDT and CDR2 YYEEEE. This CDR3 spans 16 amino acids. After removal of 2 bases from V and 0 bases from J, the junction contained 4 bases not matched to a gene. CDR3 nucleotide sequence: TGTGCCAGCAGCTTTCCGGGACAGGCCTCTGGAAACACCATATATTTT. Translating it yields CASSFPGQASGNTIYF. Looking up the rest from reference TRBV5-6 and TRBJ1-3 gives the full variable domain: DAGVTQSPTHLIKTRGQQVTLRCSPKSGHDTVSWYQQALGQGPQFIFQYYEEEERQRGNFPDRFSGHQFPNYSSELNVNALLLGDSALYLCASSFPGQASGNTIYFGEGSWLTVV.

The gene calls are TRBV28 and TRBJ2-1, with D perhaps TRBD2 (6 bases). The V end was cut by 5 bases, the J end by 0 bases, with 14 bases between. From germline, CDR1 is MDHEN and CDR2 SYDVKM. The CDR3 contains 16 residues. The CDR3 sequence is CASSPEAGYSYNEQFF. CDR3 nucleotide sequence: TGTGCCAGCAGTCCTGAAGCGGGCTACTCCTACAATGAGCAGTTCTTC.

V gene TRBV30 combines with J gene TRBJ1-2; D is uncertain. Trimming took 4 bases from V and 5 from J, leaving 11 bases between them. The CDR3 runs to 12 residues. Per the germline V gene, CDR1 is GTSNPN and CDR2 is SVGIG (reference sequence). This CDR3 reads CAWNESRYGYTF. The CDR3 coding sequence is TGTGCCTGGAATGAGTCCCGGTATGGCTACACCTTC.

The V and J genes are TRBV2 and TRBJ2-2; a weak D match, TRBD1 (5 bases). The CDR3 has 13 residues. The ends were cut back, 6 bases at V and 4 bases at J, with 9 bases in the middle. Germline V gives CDR1 SNHLY, CDR2 FYNNEI. CDR3 sequence: CASRDTPTGELFF. As DNA, the CDR3 is TGTGCCAGCAGGGACACCCCCACCGGGGAGCTGTTTTTT. The complete variable domain, with remaining parts taken from reference TRBV2 and TRBJ2-2, reads EPEVTQTPSHQVTQMGQEVILRCVPISNHLYFYWYRQILGQKVEFLVSFYNNEISEKSEIFDDQFSVERPDGSNFTLKIRSTKLEDSAMYFCASRDTPTGELFFGEGSRLTVL.

CDR3 region: CASSLRGLGTEAFF. Written as DNA, the CDR3 is TGCGCCAGCAGCTTGAGGGGGTTAGGCACTGAAGCTTTCTTT. This rearrangement joins TRBV5-1 to TRBJ1-1; possibly TRBD1 for D (6 bases). The length of the CDR3 is 14 residues. The V gene's germline CDR1 is SGHRS and CDR2 YFSETQ. V lost 1 base and J 4 bases, leaving 11 bases between the germline ends.

This sequence joins TRBV14 and TRBJ2-5; D gene ambiguous. The J call may be faulty, since TRBJ2-7 better matches the DNA end. The CDR3 length is 11 residues. Germline loops: CDR1 SGHDN, CDR2 FVKESK. CDR3 protein: CASSGFYEQYF. The CDR3 DNA reads TGTGCCAGCAGCGGTTTCTACGAGCAGTACTTC.

The rearrangement joins TRBV10-3 to TRBJ1-1; D is undetermined. Trimming cost V 3 bases and J 1 base, with 12 bases left between them. The CDR3 runs to 15 residues. The germline V gene has CDR1 ENHRY and CDR2 SYGVKD. The CDR3 loop is CAISELPPGNTEAFF. DNA of the CDR3: TGTGCCATCAGTGAATTACCTCCGGGGAACACTGAAGCTTTCTTT.